These T cell receptor beta chains were read from a single sample in a study of cytomegalovirus exposure and HLA in healthy donors. Assay: immunoSEQ multiplex PCR; the TCRdb copy retains only in-frame clones and omits some. This sample carries 140,000 or so clones, 66% of them seen once, and the ten largest clones take around 6%. The sequenced material came from PBMCs. The receptors originated from a woman aged 55-69 years in good health and CMV-seronegative. Both conserved end residues are part of each CDR3. A D gene is named only where the DNA matches it firmly. Rows may omit the clone size; those that give it use once, few, many or a size class.

size,D,J,V,DNA,CDR3
.,.,TRBJ2-1,TRBV28,TGTGCCAGCAGAAGGACGGCGCGGGTTGAGCAGTTCTTC,CASRRTARVEQFF
.,TRBD1,TRBJ1-6,TRBV7-2,TGTGCCAGCAGAAGGGACAGGGATAATTCACCCCTCCACTTT,CASRRDRDNSPLHF
.,TRBD2,TRBJ2-1,TRBV7-9,TGTTCCAGCAGCTTGGGGGCGGGGGGCTCCTACAATGAGCAGTTCTTC,CSSSLGAGGSYNEQFF
.,.,TRBJ1-3,TRBV5-1,TGCGCCAGCAGGTCAGGGGTGGGCTCTGGAAACACCATATATTTT,CASRSGVGSGNTIYF
.,.,TRBJ2-5,TRBV6-5,TGTGCCAGCAGTTATTTAGTGGGAGAAACCCAGTACTTC,CASSYLVGETQYF
.,.,TRBJ2-1,TRBV10-2,TGCGCCAGCAGTGAGTTACGACTAGCCTACAATGAGCAGTTCTTC,CASSELRLAYNEQFF
.,.,TRBJ2-3,TRBV5-1,TGCGCCAGCAGCCGAGGGGGGGCAGGGACAGATACGCAGTATTTT,CASSRGGAGTDTQYF
.,TRBD2,TRBJ2-7,TRBV5-4,TGTGCCAGCAGCTCTAGCGGGGTCACCGGCGACGAGCAGTACTTC,CASSSSGVTGDEQYF
.,TRBD2,TRBJ2-3,TRBV4-3,TGCGCCAGCAGCCAAGAACCTAGCGGGGGGGCTTTGGATACGCAGTATTTT,CASSQEPSGGALDTQYF
few,.,TRBJ1-1,TRBV20-1,TGCAGTGCTAGAGTAGACAGCCAAGCTTTCTTT,CSARVDSQAFF
once,TRBD1,TRBJ2-7,TRBV27,TGTGCCAGCGCCGGGACAGGGGGGGGCGAGCAGTACTTC,CASAGTGGGEQYF
.,TRBD2,TRBJ2-1,TRBV28,TGTGCCAGCGATGCGGCGGGAGGGCGGAACAATGAGCAGTTCTTC,CASDAAGGRNNEQFF
.,TRBD2,TRBJ2-5,TRBV28,TGTGCCAGCAGCGGGGGACTAACCCAAGAGACCCAGTACTTC,CASSGGLTQETQYF
.,.,TRBJ1-1,TRBV15,TGTGCCACCAGCAGGGGAGGGGCTATGAACACTGAAGCTTTCTTT,CATSRGGAMNTEAFF
few,.,TRBJ2-7,TRBV2,TGTGCCAGCAGTGAAACCGGGGGGCCCTACGAGCAGTACTTC,CASSETGGPYEQYF
.,.,TRBJ2-1,TRBV2,TGTGCCAGCAGTGAGGGCAGGGCCACCTACAATGAGCAGTTCTTC,CASSEGRATYNEQFF
once,TRBD2,TRBJ2-7,TRBV6-5,TGTGCCAGCAGACAAGCGGGGGGGCCCTACGAGCAGTACTTC,CASRQAGGPYEQYF
.,.,TRBJ2-1,TRBV7-2,TGTGCCAGCAGCCCAGCCGGGACTTACAATGAGCAGTTCTTC,CASSPAGTYNEQFF
few,TRBD2,TRBJ2-1,TRBV7-9,TGTGCCAGCAGCTGGACTAGCGGGATTAATGAGCAGTTCTTC,CASSWTSGINEQFF
few,.,TRBJ1-5,TRBV28,TGTGCCAGCAGACGAGAGGCAAGCAATCAGCCCCAGCATTTT,CASRREASNQPQHF
.,TRBD2,TRBJ2-2,TRBV27,TGTGCCAGCAGTTCTAGCGGGACGAACACCGGGGAGCTGTTTTTT,CASSSSGTNTGELFF
.,TRBD2,TRBJ2-2,TRBV7-9,TGTTCCAGCAGCTTAGCTCTAGCGGGAGGCACCGGGGAGCTGTTTTTT,CSSSLALAGGTGELFF
.,.,TRBJ1-2,TRBV28,TGTGCCAGCAGTCCCACCCTGACAGACTATGGCTACACCTTC,CASSPTLTDYGYTF
.,.,TRBJ2-3,TRBV11-2,TGTGCCAGCAGCTTAGATAGTCGGGGCACAGATACGCAGTATTTT,CASSLDSRGTDTQYF
.,.,TRBJ2-4,TRBV6-5,TGTGCCAGCACCCGAAGAGGGGGTAGCGCGAACATTCAGTACTTC,CASTRRGGSANIQYF
.,TRBD1,TRBJ2-7,TRBV7-9,TGTGCCAGCAGCTCATGGGGGACAGATCTCTACGAGCAGTACTTC,CASSSWGTDLYEQYF
.,.,TRBJ2-5,TRBV5-1,TGCGCCAGCAGCGCCAACCCTAGCAGCTCGGGGTACTTC,CASSANPSSSGYF
.,TRBD1,TRBJ1-4,TRBV7-2,TGTGCCAGCAGCTCCGACAGGGGGAGGAATGAAAAACTGTTTTTT,CASSSDRGRNEKLFF
.,.,TRBJ1-1,TRBV7-6,TGTGCCAGCAGCTCCCCGGGGGGACTGAACACTGAAGCTTTCTTT,CASSSPGGLNTEAFF
.,TRBD2,TRBJ2-3,TRBV5-1,TGCGCCAGCAGCTTGGAGGTAGCGGGGGGTTCCTCGGGGCAGTATTTT,CASSLEVAGGSSGQYF
.,TRBD1,TRBJ1-2,TRBV6-5,TGTGCCAGCAGTTACAACAGGGGCGATGGCTACACCTTC,CASSYNRGDGYTF
.,.,TRBJ2-1,TRBV7-5,TGTGTCAGAAGCACATGGACTAGCGGGAGCTCCTACAATGAGCAGTTCTTC,CVRSTWTSGSSYNEQFF
.,TRBD2,TRBJ2-3,TRBV7-3,TGTGCCAGCAGCTTAACTCCGGGGGGGTCTAGCACAGATACGCAGTATTTT,CASSLTPGGSSTDTQYF
.,TRBD2,TRBJ2-5,TRBV7-6,TGTGCCAGCAGCTCGAGCGGGGCTGGGACCCAGTACTTC,CASSSSGAGTQYF
.,.,TRBJ2-5,TRBV5-8,TGTGCCAGCAGCTTTCAGGCACAAGAGACCCAGTACTTC,CASSFQAQETQYF
few,TRBD1,TRBJ1-2,TRBV5-4,TGTGCCAGCAGCACCAGGACAGGGCGGCACTATGGCTACACCTTC,CASSTRTGRHYGYTF
.,.,TRBJ2-7,TRBV11-1,TGTGCCAGCAGCCGAGGTACCTCCTACGAGCAGTACTTC,CASSRGTSYEQYF
few,TRBD1,TRBJ2-7,TRBV19,TGTGCCAGTAGGAAGGGACAGGGGAGAGGCGAGCAGTACTTC,CASRKGQGRGEQYF
.,.,TRBJ2-1,TRBV19,TGTGCCAGTAGTACCGGCGACAGGAGCTCCTACAATGAGCAGTTCTTC,CASSTGDRSSYNEQFF
few,.,TRBJ1-2,TRBV28,TGTGCCAGCAGTTTCGGGGGGGGCGTGGGCGGCTACACCTTC,CASSFGGGVGGYTF
once,.,TRBJ2-2,TRBV5-1,TGCGCCAGCAGCTTGAATGGCCCGAACACCGGGGAGCTGTTTTTT,CASSLNGPNTGELFF
once,TRBD2,TRBJ2-7,TRBV5-1,TGCGCCAGCAGCTTAGCGGGGGTCTCCTACGAGCAGTACTTC,CASSLAGVSYEQYF
.,TRBD2,TRBJ2-7,TRBV9,TGTGCCAGCAGCGTAGGGGGGGGAGCGGTGAACGAGCAGTACTTC,CASSVGGGAVNEQYF
.,TRBD2,TRBJ2-2,TRBV9,TGTGCCAGCAGCGTGGTCCCGACTAGCGGGAGGGAGAGGGGCGGGGAGCTGTTTTTT,CASSVVPTSGRERGGELFF
.,TRBD1,TRBJ2-5,TRBV19,TGTGCCAGTAGTATAGGCGGGCTAACAGGGGGCTTGGAGACCCAGTACTTC,CASSIGGLTGGLETQYF
few,TRBD1,TRBJ1-1,TRBV15,TGTGCCACCAGCAGAGGTCGGGACAGGGGGAACACTGAAGCTTTCTTT,CATSRGRDRGNTEAFF
.,TRBD1,TRBJ1-1,TRBV6-5,TGTGCCAGCCGTGGGACAGGGCTCATGAACACTGAAGCTTTCTTT,CASRGTGLMNTEAFF
.,.,TRBJ1-5,TRBV6-1,TGTGCCAGCAGGCCCAGGGTTTTCGAGCCCCAGCATTTT,CASRPRVFEPQHF
.,.,TRBJ1-2,TRBV28,TGTGCCAGCAGTTCGTCCCCCCGCTATGGCTACACCTTC,CASSSSPRYGYTF
few,TRBD2,TRBJ2-7,TRBV7-2,TGTGCCAGCAGCTTTTCCGGGACTAGCGGCCCCTACGAGCAGTACTTC,CASSFSGTSGPYEQYF
.,.,TRBJ1-1,TRBV10-2,TGCGCCAGCAGTGGAGACCAGGGTTTGGCTTTCTTT,CASSGDQGLAFF
.,TRBD2,TRBJ2-4,TRBV5-4,TGTGCCAGCAGCTTGGGATTCGAGCGGGACCTGTGCTTC,CASSLGFERDLCF
.,.,TRBJ1-4,TRBV4-1,TGCGCCAGCAGCCAAGGGGCAGGGATTAATGAAAAACTGTTTTTT,CASSQGAGINEKLFF
.,TRBD1,TRBJ2-3,TRBV28,TGTGCCAGCAGTCAACAGGGGGCAGGAACAGATACGCAGTATTTT,CASSQQGAGTDTQYF
.,TRBD2,TRBJ2-1,TRBV6-5,TGTGCCAGCAGGGCACCAGCGGGAGGGGTGGGTGAGCAGTTCTTC,CASRAPAGGVGEQFF
few,TRBD1,TRBJ2-4,TRBV5-6,TGTGCCAGCAGCTCGGGACAGGCCAAAAACATTCAGTACTTC,CASSSGQAKNIQYF
.,.,TRBJ1-2,TRBV19,TGTGCCAGTAGTAAGATAACAGGGCTCGACTATGGCTACACCTTC,CASSKITGLDYGYTF
.,.,TRBJ1-2,TRBV9,TGTGCCAGCAGCGTAGGACAGATGAGGCACTATGGCTACACCTTC,CASSVGQMRHYGYTF